The present T cell receptor beta chain was sequenced within a study of CD8 T cells in Susac syndrome. cDNA came from around 0.54 to 1 ug RNA primed by random hexamers. Multiplex immunoSEQ PCR targeted 54 Vbeta and 13 Jbeta TCR beta segments. TCRdb processed the immunoSEQ multiplex PCR reads anew with MiXCR; each CDR3 protein has one entry. Found here are more than 250,000 distinct CDR3 sequences, under 95% of them singletons; the top ten hold roughly 0.064%. Trimming shortened V by 4 bases and J by 6 bases, and 7 bases separated the two germline ends. This CDR3 has 11 amino acids. The germline V gene has CDR1 MNHNS and CDR2 SASEGT. From blood CD8+ and CD4+ T cells, TCR beta sequences were generated. TEMRA cells were FACS-enriched and CD8+ and CD4+ T cells negatively isolated.

The receptor was derived from a human donor with multiple sclerosis. The chain combines TRBV6-1 with TRBJ2-7, with a tentative D call TRBD2 (6 bases). Sequenced input: CD4+ T cells from PBMCs. The DNA of the CDR3 is TGTGCCAGCAGTGTTAGCGGCGAGCAGTACTTC. This codes for CASSVSGEQYF.